The source of this T cell receptor (beta chain) is a study of OX40 agonist ivuxolimab in advanced cancers. The table came from immunoSEQ multiplex PCR; TCRdb's copy has only in-frame clones and leaves some out. The sample has about 38,000 clones, nearly 90% seen once. Patients were ineligible given autoimmune disease history or systemic immunosuppression. Germline trimming cut 8 bases from V and 0 bases from J; bases unmatched to any gene: 2. This CDR3 has 13 residues. Germline lookup yields CDR1 SGHTA and CDR2 FQGNSA. The clonotype comes from an adult with an advanced solid tumor such as melanoma, head and neck, liver or kidney cancer. The chain combines TRBV7-2 with TRBJ2-7; 9 positions agree with TRBD2. The source material was CD4+ or CD8+ T cells sorted from blood, sampled in a trial of the OX40 agonist ivuxolimab. CDR3 region: CASLTSGSYEQYF. CDR3 sequence (DNA): TGTGCCAGCCTGACTAGCGGCTCCTACGAGCAGTACTTC.